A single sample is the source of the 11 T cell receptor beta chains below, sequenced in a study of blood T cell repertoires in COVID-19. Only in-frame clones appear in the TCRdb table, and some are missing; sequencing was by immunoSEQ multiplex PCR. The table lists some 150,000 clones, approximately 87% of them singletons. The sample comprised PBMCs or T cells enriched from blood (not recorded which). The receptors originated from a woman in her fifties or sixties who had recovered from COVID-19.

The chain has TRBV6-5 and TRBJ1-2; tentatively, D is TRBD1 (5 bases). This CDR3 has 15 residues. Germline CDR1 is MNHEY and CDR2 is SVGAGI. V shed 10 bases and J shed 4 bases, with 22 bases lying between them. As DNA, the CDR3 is TGTGCCACCGGCCGAATACCAATTGGGGCCTATGGCTACACCTTC. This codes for CATGRIPIGAYGYTF.

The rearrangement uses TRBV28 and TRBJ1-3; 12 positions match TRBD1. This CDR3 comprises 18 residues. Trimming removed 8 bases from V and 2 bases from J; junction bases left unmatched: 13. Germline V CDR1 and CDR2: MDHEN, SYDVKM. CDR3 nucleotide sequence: TGTGCCAGCGGTATGCTGCCGGGACAGGGGGCCCCTGGAAACACCATATATTTT. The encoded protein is CASGMLPGQGAPGNTIYF.

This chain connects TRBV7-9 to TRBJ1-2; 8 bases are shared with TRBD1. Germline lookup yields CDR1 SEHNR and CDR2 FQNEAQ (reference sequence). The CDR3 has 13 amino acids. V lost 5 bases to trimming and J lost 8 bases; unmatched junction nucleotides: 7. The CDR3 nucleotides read TGTGCCAGCAGCGGACAGGGATTTGGGGGCTACACCTTC. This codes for CASSGQGFGGYTF.

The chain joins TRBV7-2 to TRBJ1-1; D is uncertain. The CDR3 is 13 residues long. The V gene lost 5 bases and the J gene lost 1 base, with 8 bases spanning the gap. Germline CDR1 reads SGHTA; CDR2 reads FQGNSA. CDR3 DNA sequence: TGTGCCAGCAGCAGACAAGAGAACACTGAAGCTTTCTTT. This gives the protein CASSRQENTEAFF.

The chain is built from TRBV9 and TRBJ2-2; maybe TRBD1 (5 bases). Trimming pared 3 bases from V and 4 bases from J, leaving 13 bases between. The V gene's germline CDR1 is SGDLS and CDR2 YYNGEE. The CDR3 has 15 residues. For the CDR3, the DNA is TGTGCCAGCAGCGCGGACATTCGGAGCACCGGGGAGCTGTTTTTT. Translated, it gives CASSADIRSTGELFF.

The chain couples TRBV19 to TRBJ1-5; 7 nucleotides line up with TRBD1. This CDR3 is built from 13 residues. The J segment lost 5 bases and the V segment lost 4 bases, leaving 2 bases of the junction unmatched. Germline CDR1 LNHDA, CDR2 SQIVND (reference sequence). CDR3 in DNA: TGTGCCAGTAGTAACACAGGGGATCAGCCCCAGCATTTT. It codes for CASSNTGDQPQHF.

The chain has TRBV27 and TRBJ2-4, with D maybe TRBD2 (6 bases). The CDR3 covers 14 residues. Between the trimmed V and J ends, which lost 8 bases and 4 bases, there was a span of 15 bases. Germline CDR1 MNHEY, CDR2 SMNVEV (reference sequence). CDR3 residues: CASVWERAKNIQYF. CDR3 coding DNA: TGTGCCAGCGTTTGGGAGCGGGCAAAAAACATTCAGTACTTC.

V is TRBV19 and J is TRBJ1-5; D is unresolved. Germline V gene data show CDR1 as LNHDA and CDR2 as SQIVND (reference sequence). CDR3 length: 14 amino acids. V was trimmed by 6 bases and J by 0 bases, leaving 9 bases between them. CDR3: CASSESYSNQPQHF. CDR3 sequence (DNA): TGTGCCAGTAGCGAGAGCTATAGCAATCAGCCCCAGCATTTT.

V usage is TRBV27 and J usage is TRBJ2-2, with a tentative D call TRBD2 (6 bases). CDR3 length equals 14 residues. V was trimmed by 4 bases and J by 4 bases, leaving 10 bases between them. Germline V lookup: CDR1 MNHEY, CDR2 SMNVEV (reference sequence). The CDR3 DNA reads TGTGCCAGCAGTTACCAGGGACTCACCGGGGAGCTGTTTTTT. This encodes CASSYQGLTGELFF.

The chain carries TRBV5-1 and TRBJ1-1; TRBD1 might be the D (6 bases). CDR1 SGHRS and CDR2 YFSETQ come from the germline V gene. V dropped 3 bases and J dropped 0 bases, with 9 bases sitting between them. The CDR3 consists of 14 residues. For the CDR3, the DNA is TGCGCCAGCAGCTCAGGGGACATGAACACTGAAGCTTTCTTT. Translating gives CASSSGDMNTEAFF.

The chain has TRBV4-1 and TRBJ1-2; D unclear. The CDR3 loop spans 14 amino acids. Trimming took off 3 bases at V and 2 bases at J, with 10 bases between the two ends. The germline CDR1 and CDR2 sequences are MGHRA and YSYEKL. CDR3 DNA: TGCGCCAGCAGCCATCCGGGGAGGAACTATGGCTACACCTTC. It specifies CASSHPGRNYGYTF.